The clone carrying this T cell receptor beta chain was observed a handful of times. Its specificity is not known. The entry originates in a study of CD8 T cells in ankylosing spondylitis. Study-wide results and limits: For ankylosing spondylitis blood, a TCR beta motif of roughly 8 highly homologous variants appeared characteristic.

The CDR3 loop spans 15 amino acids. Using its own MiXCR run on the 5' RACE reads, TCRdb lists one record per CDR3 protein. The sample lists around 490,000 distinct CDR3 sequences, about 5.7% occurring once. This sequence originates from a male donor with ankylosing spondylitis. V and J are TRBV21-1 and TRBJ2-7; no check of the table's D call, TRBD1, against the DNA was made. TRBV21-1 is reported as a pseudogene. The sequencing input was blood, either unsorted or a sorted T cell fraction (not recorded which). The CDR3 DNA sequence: TGTGCCAGCAGCAAAGGTGGAACAGGCCGCTACGAGCAGTACTTC. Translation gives CASSKGGTGRYEQYF.